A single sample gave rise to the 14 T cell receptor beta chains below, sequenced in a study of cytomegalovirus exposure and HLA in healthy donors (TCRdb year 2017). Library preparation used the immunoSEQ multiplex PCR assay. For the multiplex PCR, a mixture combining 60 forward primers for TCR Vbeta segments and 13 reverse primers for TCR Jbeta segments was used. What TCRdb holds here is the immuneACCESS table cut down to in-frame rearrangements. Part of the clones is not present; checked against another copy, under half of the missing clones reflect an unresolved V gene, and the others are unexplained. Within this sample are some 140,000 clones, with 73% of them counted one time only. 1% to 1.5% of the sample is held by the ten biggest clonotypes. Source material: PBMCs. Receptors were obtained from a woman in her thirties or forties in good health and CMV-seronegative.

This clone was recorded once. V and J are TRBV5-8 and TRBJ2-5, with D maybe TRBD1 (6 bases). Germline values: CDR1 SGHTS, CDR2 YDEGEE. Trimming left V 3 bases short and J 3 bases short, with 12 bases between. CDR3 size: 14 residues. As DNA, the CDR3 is TGTGCCAGCAGCTGGCGGGCAGGGGAAGAGACCCAGTACTTC. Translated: CASSWRAGEETQYF.

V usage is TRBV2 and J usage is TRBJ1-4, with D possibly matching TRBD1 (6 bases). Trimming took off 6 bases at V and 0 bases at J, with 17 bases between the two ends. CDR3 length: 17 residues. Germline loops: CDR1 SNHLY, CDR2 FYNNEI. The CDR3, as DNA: TGTGCCAGCAGCCCAACAGGGTTGTCGACAACTAATGAAAAACTGTTTTTT. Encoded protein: CASSPTGLSTTNEKLFF.

CDR3 protein: CASATSGGGSYNEQFF. The CDR3 DNA sequence: TGTGCCAGTGCTACTAGCGGGGGAGGATCGTACAATGAGCAGTTCTTC. This rearrangement joins TRBV19 to TRBJ2-1; 11 nucleotides match TRBD2. CDR1 is LNHDA and CDR2 is SQIVND in the germline V gene (reference sequence). The CDR3 loop spans 16 amino acids. V lost 8 bases to trimming and J lost 4 bases; unmatched junction nucleotides: 10.

The CDR3 is CASSEALLAGSYNEQFF. DNA of the CDR3: TGTGCCAGCAGTGAAGCGCTTTTAGCGGGCTCCTACAATGAGCAGTTCTTC. The chain combines TRBV6-1 with TRBJ2-1, with TRBD2 matching 7 bases. V shed 0 bases and J 0 bases; nucleotides not matched to a gene: 5. The V gene's germline CDR1 is MNHNS and CDR2 SASEGT. The CDR3 spans 17 residues.

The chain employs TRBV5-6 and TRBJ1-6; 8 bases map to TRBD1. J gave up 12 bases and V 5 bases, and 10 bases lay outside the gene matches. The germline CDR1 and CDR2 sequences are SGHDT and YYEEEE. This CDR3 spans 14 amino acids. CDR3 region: CASSQGQGRRPLHF. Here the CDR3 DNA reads TGTGCCAGCAGTCAAGGACAGGGACGGAGACCCCTCCACTTT.

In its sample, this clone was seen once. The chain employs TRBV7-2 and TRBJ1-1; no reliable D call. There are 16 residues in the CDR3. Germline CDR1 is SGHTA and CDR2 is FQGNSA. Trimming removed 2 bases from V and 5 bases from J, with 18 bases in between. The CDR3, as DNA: TGTGCCAGCAGCTTATCTCAACGGTTTCGATGGACTGAAGCTTTCTTT. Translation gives CASSLSQRFRWTEAFF.

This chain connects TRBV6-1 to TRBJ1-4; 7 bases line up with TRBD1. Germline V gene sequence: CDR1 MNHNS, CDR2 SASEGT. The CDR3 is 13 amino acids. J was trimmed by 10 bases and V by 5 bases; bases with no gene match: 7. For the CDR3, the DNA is TGTGCCAGCAGTCCTACAGGGGACCGAAAACTGTTTTTT. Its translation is CASSPTGDRKLFF.

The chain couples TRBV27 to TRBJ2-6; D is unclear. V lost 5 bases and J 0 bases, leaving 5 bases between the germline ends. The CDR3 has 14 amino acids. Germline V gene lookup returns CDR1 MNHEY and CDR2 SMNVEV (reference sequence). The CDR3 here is CASSTGSGANVLTF. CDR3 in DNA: TGTGCCAGCAGTACCGGCTCTGGGGCCAACGTCCTGACTTTC.

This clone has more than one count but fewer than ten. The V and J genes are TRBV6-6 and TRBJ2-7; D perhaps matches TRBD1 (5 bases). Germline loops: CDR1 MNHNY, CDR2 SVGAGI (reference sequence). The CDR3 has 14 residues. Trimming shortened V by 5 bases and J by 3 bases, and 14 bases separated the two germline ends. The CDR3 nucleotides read TGTGCCAGCAGTGTCCAGGGTAAGAACTACGAGCAGTACGTC. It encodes CASSVQGKNYEQYV.

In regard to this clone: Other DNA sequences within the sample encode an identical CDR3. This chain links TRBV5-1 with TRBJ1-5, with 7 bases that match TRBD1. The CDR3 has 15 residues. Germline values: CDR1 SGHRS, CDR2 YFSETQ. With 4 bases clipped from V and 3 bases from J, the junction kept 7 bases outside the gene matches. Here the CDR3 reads CASSDTGQNNQPQHF. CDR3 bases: TGCGCCAGCAGCGACACGGGACAGAACAATCAGCCCCAGCATTTT.

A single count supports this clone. The CDR3 DNA reads TGTGCCACCAGCAGAGACCCCGGTGGGCGGGGGTGGACCGGGGAGCTGTTTTTT. It translates to CATSRDPGGRGWTGELFF. The chain combines TRBV15 with TRBJ2-2; 7 bases match TRBD2. The CDR3 is made up of 18 amino acids. Losses at the gene ends were 0 bases for V and 5 bases for J; bases not matched to a gene: 12. Germline CDR1 LNHNV, CDR2 YYDKDF (reference sequence).

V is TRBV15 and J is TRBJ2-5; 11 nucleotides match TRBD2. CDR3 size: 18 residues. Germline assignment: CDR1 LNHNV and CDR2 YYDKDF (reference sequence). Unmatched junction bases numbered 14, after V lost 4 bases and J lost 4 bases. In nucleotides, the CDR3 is TGTGCCACCAGCAACCTAGCGGGGGGACTCTTGGTTGGAGAGACCCAGTACTTC. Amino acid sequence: CATSNLAGGLLVGETQYF.

CDR3 nucleotide sequence: TGTGCCAGCAGCGGAGGACAGGGATTGGGCACTGAAGCTTTCTTT. Translated, it gives CASSGGQGLGTEAFF. This sequence joins TRBV7-9 and TRBJ1-1, with TRBD1 matching over 8 bases. Germline CDR1 reads SEHNR; CDR2 reads FQNEAQ (reference sequence). After removal of 5 bases from V and 4 bases from J, the junction contained 9 bases not matched to a gene. This CDR3 comprises 15 residues.

The CDR3 spells CASSQLTPLVINYGYTF. The DNA of the CDR3 is TGTGCCAGCAGCCAACTAACCCCCCTTGTCATTAACTATGGCTACACCTTC. The V gene is TRBV7-2, the J gene TRBJ1-2, with D uncertain. Between the trimmed V and J ends, which lost 5 bases and 1 base, there was a span of 20 bases. The CDR3 totals 17 residues. Germline CDR1 SGHTA, CDR2 FQGNSA.